The 8 T cell receptor beta chains given below trace back to one sample, sequenced in a study of blood T cell repertoires in COVID-19. Clones were read by immunoSEQ multiplex PCR, and TCRdb kept only the in-frame ones, dropping some. This sample has about 310,000 clones, with about nine tenths found just once. Sequenced input: peripheral blood. These receptors were obtained from a man in his forties or fifties with active or convalescent COVID-19.

This chain connects TRBV6-2 or TRBV6-3 to TRBJ2-5; 11 nucleotides line up with TRBD2. Germline assignment: CDR1 MNHEY and CDR2 SVGEGT. This CDR3 spans 15 amino acids. With V trimmed by 2 bases and J by 4 bases, 3 bases remained unmatched. The CDR3 nucleotides read TGTGCCAGCAGTTACGTAGCGGGAGGGGGAGAGACCCAGTACTTC. Its protein is CASSYVAGGGETQYF.

The J gene is TRBJ1-2, the V gene TRBV28; possible D gene TRBD1, 5 bases. The CDR3 extends over 12 amino acids. V gave up 1 base and J gave up 5 bases, with 5 bases separating them. The germline V gene has CDR1 MDHEN and CDR2 SYDVKM. The CDR3 sequence is CASSLSGYGYTF. The CDR3 nucleotides are TGTGCCAGCAGTTTATCAGGGTATGGCTACACCTTC.

CDR3 amino acids: CASSFPGGEAFF. The CDR3 DNA is TGTGCCAGCTCCTTTCCAGGGGGAGAAGCTTTCTTT. This chain connects TRBV28 to TRBJ1-1, with TRBD1 identical over 7 bases. There are 12 residues in the CDR3. J lost 8 bases, V lost 8 bases, and 8 bases had no gene match. From germline, CDR1 is MDHEN and CDR2 SYDVKM. Full variable domain (missing parts from reference TRBV28 and TRBJ1-1): DVKVTQSSRYLVKRTGEKVFLECVQDMDHENMFWYRQDPGLGLRLIYFSYDVKMKEKGDIPEGYSVSREKKERFSLILESASTNQTSMYLCASSFPGGEAFFGQGTRLTVV.

Here the CDR3 DNA reads TGTGCCAGCAGCCCCCTTTTCACACAGGGTGAGAACACTGAAGCTTTCTTT. This sequence encodes CASSPLFTQGENTEAFF. The V call is TRBV7-9, the J call TRBJ1-1, with a possible D match to TRBD1 (6 bases). The CDR3 runs to 17 residues. Trimming removed 5 bases at V and 1 base at J, with 20 bases between. CDR1 is SEHNR and CDR2 is FQNEAQ in the germline V gene (reference sequence).

The chain combines TRBV7-9 with TRBJ1-2; D is unclear. V lost 4 bases, J lost 0 bases, and 9 bases lay in between. The CDR3 spans 14 residues. Germline V gives CDR1 SEHNR, CDR2 FQNEAQ (reference sequence). The DNA of the CDR3 is TGTGCCAGCAGCTACGAACAGACTAACTATGGCTACACCTTC. Protein product: CASSYEQTNYGYTF.

V and J are TRBV7-2 and TRBJ1-1; D ambiguous. V lost 5 bases and J lost 1, with 8 bases in between. The CDR3 has 13 residues. The germline V gene has CDR1 SGHTA and CDR2 FQGNSA. CDR3 in DNA: TGTGCCAGCAGCCCTAACAGGAACACTGAAGCTTTCTTT. This sequence encodes CASSPNRNTEAFF.

The chain recombines TRBV7-2 with TRBJ1-5; 8 positions match TRBD1. CDR3 size: 16 residues. The J segment lost 5 bases and the V segment lost 5 bases, leaving 11 bases of the junction unmatched. Germline V gives CDR1 SGHTA, CDR2 FQGNSA. CDR3 residues: CASSKETGDGYQPQHF. DNA for the CDR3: TGTGCCAGCAGCAAAGAGACAGGGGATGGCTATCAGCCCCAGCATTTT.

This clone was observed a few times. V usage is TRBV28 and J usage is TRBJ2-1; 8 bases line up with TRBD2. The CDR3 is 17 residues long. Trimming cost V 6 bases and J 10 bases; bases outside gene matches: 20. CDR1 and CDR2 (germline): MDHEN, SYDVKM. CDR3 amino acids: CASSSLLSREGYLEQFF. CDR3 coding DNA: TGTGCCAGCAGCTCACTCCTAAGTCGGGAGGGCTATTTGGAGCAGTTCTTC.